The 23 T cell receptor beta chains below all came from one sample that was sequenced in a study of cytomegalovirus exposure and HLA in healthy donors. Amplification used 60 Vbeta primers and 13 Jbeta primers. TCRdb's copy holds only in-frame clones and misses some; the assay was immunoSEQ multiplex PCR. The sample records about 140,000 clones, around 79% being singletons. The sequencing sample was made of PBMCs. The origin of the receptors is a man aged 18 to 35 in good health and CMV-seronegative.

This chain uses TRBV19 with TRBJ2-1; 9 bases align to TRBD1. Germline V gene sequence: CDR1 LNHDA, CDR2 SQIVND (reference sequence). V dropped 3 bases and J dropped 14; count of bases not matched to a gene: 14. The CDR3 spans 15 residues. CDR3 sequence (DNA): TGTGCCAGTAGTATCGTATCGGGACAGGGACGTTTGGAGTTCTTC. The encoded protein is CASSIVSGQGRLEFF.

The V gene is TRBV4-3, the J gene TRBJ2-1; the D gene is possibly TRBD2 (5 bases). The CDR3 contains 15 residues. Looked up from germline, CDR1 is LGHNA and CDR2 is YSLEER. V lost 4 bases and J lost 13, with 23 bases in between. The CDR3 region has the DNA TGCGCCAGCAGCCTAGGACCAGGACTCGACCGGGTACAGTTCTTC. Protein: CASSLGPGLDRVQFF.

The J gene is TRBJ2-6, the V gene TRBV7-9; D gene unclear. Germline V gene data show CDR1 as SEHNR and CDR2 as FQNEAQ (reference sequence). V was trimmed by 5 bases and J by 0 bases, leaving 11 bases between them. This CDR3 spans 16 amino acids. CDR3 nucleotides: TGTGCCAGCAGCCCCTACGGTCTCTCTGGGGCCAACGTCCTGACTTTC. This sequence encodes CASSPYGLSGANVLTF.

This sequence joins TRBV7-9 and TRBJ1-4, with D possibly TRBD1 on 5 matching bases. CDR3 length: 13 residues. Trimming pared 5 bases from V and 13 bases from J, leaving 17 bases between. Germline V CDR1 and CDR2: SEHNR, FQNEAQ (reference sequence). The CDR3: CASSDPGGAVLFF. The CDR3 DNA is TGTGCCAGCAGCGACCCCGGAGGGGCCGTACTGTTTTTT. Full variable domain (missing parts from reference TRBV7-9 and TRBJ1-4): DTGVSQNPRHKITKRGQNVTFRCDPISEHNRLYWYRQTLGQGPEFLTYFQNEAQLEKSRLLSDRFSAERPKGSFSTLEIQRTEQGDSAMYLCASSDPGGAVLFFGSGTQLSVL.

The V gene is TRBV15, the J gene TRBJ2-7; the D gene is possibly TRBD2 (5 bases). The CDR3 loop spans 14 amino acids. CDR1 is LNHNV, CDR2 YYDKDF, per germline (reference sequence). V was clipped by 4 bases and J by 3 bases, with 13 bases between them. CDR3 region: CATSKEQEVYEQYF. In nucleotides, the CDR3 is TGTGCCACCAGCAAAGAGCAGGAGGTCTACGAGCAGTACTTC.

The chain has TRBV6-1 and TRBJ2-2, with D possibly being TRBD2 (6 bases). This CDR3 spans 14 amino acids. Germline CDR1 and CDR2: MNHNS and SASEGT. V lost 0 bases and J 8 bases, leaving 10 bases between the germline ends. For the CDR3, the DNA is TGTGCCAGCAGTGAAGCGGGGGGACTGGGGGAGCTGTTTTTT. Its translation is CASSEAGGLGELFF.

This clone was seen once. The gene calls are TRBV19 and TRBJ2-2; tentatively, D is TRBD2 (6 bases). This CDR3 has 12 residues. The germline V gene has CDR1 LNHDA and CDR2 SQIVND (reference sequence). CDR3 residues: CASSGVPGELFF. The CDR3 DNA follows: TGTGCTTCATCGGGGGTGCCCGGGGAGCTGTTTTTT.

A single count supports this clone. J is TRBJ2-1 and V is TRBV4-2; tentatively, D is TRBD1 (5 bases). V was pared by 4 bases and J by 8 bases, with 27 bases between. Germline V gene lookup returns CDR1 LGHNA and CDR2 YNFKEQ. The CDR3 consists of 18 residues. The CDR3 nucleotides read TGTGCCAGCAGCCCCTTTGGGTCAGGGTTAAACAATAACGATGAGCAGTTCTTC. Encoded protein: CASSPFGSGLNNNDEQFF.

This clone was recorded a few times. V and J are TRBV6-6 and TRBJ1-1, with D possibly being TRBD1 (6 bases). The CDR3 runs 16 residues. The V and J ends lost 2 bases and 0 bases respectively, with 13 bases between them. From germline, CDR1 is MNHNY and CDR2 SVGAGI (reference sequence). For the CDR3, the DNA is TGTGCCAGCAGTTACCAGGGGCTTGAACTGAACACTGAAGCTTTCTTT. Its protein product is CASSYQGLELNTEAFF.

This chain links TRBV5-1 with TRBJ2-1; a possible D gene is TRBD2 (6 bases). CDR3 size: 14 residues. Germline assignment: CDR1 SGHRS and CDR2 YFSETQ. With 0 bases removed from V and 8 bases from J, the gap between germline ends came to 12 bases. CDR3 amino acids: CASSLAAGFHEQFF. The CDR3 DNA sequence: TGCGCCAGCAGCTTGGCCGCGGGGTTCCATGAGCAGTTCTTC.

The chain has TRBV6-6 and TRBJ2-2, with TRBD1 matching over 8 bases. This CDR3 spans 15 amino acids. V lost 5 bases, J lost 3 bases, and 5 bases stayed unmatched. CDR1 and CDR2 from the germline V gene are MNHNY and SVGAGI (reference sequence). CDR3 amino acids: CASSPRQGYTGELFF. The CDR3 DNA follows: TGTGCCAGCAGTCCTAGACAGGGGTACACCGGGGAGCTGTTTTTT.

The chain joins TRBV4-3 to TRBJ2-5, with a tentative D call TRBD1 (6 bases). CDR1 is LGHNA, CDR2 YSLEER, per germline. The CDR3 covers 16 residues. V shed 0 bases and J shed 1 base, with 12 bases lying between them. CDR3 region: CASSQEQGGLQETQYF. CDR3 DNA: TGCGCCAGCAGCCAAGAACAGGGTGGGCTCCAAGAGACCCAGTACTTC.

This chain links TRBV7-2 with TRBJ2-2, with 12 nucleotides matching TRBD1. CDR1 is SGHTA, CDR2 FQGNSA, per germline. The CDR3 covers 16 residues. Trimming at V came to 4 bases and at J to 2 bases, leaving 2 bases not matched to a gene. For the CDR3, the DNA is TGTGCCAGCAGCTCGGGACAGGGGGCTAACACCGGGGAGCTGTTTTTT. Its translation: CASSSGQGANTGELFF.

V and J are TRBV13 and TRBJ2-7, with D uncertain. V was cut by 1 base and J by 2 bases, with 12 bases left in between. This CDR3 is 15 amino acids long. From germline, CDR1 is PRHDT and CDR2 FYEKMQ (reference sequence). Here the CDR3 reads CASSLDSRETYEQYF. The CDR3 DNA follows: TGTGCCAGCAGCTTAGACAGCCGAGAAACCTACGAGCAGTACTTC.

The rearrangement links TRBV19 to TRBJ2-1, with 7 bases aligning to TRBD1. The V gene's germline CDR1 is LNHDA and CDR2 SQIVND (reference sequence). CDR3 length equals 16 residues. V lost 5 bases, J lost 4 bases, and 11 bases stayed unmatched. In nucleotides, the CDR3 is TGTGCCAGTAGTCCCTTTTCCGGGACAGCTTACAATGAGCAGTTCTTC. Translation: CASSPFSGTAYNEQFF.

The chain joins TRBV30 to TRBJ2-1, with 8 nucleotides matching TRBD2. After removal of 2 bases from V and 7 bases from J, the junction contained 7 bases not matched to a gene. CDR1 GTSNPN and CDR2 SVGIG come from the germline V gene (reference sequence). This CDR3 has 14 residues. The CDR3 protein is CAWSRGSSGNEQFF. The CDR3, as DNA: TGTGCCTGGAGTCGGGGATCTAGCGGGAATGAGCAGTTCTTC.

Here the CDR3 DNA reads TGTGCCAGCAGTTCGGGTATCAATTCACCCCTCCACTTT. Its translation: CASSSGINSPLHF. The chain couples TRBV27 to TRBJ1-6; D is undetermined. V gave up 4 bases and J gave up 7 bases, with 8 bases separating them. CDR1 is MNHEY and CDR2 is SMNVEV in the germline V gene (reference sequence). The CDR3 contains 13 residues.

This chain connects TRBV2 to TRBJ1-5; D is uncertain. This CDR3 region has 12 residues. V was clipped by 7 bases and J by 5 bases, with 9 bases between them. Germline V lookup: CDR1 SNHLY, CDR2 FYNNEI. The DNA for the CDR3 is TGTGCCAGCATCTCCGGGTATCAGCCCCAGCATTTT. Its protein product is CASISGYQPQHF.

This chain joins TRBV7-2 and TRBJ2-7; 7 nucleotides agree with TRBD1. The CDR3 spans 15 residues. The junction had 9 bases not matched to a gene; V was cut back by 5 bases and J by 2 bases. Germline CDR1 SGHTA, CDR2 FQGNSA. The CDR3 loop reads CASSPDRYRTYEQYF. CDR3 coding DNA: TGTGCCAGCAGCCCGGACAGGTACCGAACCTACGAGCAGTACTTC.

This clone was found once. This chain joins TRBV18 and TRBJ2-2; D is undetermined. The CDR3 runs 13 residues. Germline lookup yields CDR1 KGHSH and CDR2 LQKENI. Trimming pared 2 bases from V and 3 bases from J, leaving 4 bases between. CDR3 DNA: TGTGCCAGCTCACCATTAGACACCGGGGAGCTGTTTTTT. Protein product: CASSPLDTGELFF.

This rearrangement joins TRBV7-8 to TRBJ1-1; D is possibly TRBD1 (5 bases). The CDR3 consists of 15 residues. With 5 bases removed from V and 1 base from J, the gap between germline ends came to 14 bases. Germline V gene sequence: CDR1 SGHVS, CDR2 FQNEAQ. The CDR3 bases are TGTGCCAGCAGCCCCGGGGGAAAGCAGAACACTGAAGCTTTCTTT. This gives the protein CASSPGGKQNTEAFF. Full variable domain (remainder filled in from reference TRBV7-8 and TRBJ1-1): GAGVSQSPRYKVAKRGQDVALRCDPISGHVSLFWYQQALGQGPEFLTYFQNEAQLDKSGLPSDRFFAERPEGSVSTLKIQRTQQEDSAVYLCASSPGGKQNTEAFFGQGTRLTVV.

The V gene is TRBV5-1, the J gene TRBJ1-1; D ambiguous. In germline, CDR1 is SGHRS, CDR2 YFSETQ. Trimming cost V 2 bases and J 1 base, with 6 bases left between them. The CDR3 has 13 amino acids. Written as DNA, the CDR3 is TGCGCCAGCAGCTTTCGCGCGAACACTGAAGCTTTCTTT. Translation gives CASSFRANTEAFF.

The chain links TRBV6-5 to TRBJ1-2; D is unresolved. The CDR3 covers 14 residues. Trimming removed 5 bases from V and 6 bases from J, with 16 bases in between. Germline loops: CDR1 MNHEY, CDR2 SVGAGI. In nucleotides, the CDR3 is TGTGCCAGCAGTCCCACGGGAGGGTACGATGGCTACACCTTC. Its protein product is CASSPTGGYDGYTF.